These 16 T cell receptor beta chains were all obtained from the same sample, sequenced in a study of T-cell memory formation after mild COVID-19. TCRdb re-called the 5' RACE reads with MiXCR, one entry per CDR3 protein. The sample lists more than 300,000 distinct CDR3 sequences, approximately 14% occurring once. The source material was PBMCs or a T cell subset sorted from them (not recorded which). These receptors all stem from a young man who had mild COVID-19 (a few samples of this study predate the infection). Cell type and time point are not known.

Only a few counts were recorded for this clonotype. The rearrangement links TRBV3-1 to TRBJ1-6, with 10 positions matching TRBD1. CDR1 and CDR2 (germline): LGHDT, YNNKEL (reference sequence). CDR3 length equals 14 residues. The V and J ends lost 8 bases and 10 bases, in that order; junction bases with no gene match: 8. CDR3 coding DNA: TGTGCCAGCTCCCAGGGACAGGGGATATCACCCCTCCACTTT. It is translated as CASSQGQGISPLHF.

There are a few counts of this clonotype. The chain joins TRBV12-3 or TRBV12-4 to TRBJ2-1; D unclear. V was cut by 8 bases and J by 5 bases, with 19 bases left in between. The CDR3 covers 15 residues. The CDR3 nucleotides read TGTGCCAGCCAACCCCGAATTCGGGCCGACAATGAGCAGTTCTTC. Translated, it gives CASQPRIRADNEQFF.

This clonotype showed up just a few times. The genes are TRBV5-1 and TRBJ1-3, with D uncertain. Germline-derived CDR1 and CDR2 are SGHRS and YFSETQ. The CDR3 extends over 17 amino acids. The V and J ends lost 3 bases and 1 base respectively, with 17 bases between them. The CDR3 DNA is TGCGCCAGCAGCTCAGGCGCGGGTGGTGTTTCTGGAAACACCATATATTTT. Amino acids: CASSSGAGGVSGNTIYF.

This clonotype came up a few times. J is TRBJ2-6 and V is TRBV12-3 or TRBV12-4; the match to TRBD1 covers 7 bases. The CDR3 is made up of 20 amino acids. Trimming took 4 bases from V and 2 from J; bases not matched to a gene: 17. This CDR3 reads CASSYLLRDSNFPGANVLTF. The CDR3 nucleotides read TGTGCCAGCAGTTACCTGCTCCGGGACAGTAACTTCCCTGGGGCCAACGTCCTGACTTTC.

The J gene is TRBJ2-3, the V gene TRBV2; 7 nucleotides line up with TRBD2. CDR1 and CDR2 from the germline V gene are SNHLY and FYNNEI. CDR3 size: 15 residues. The ends lost 6 bases at V and 0 bases at J; junction bases unmatched: 6. CDR3 amino acids: CASRELAASTDTQYF. CDR3 coding DNA: TGTGCCAGCAGAGAGCTAGCGGCTAGCACAGATACGCAGTATTTT. The variable domain in full, completed from reference TRBV2 and TRBJ2-3, reads EPEVTQTPSHQVTQMGQEVILRCVPISNHLYFYWYRQILGQKVEFLVSFYNNEISEKSEIFDDQFSVERPDGSNFTLKIRSTKLEDSAMYFCASRELAASTDTQYFGPGTRLTVL.

The chain has TRBV29-1 and TRBJ2-3; 10 bases line up with TRBD1. V shed 4 bases, J shed 7 bases, and the junction held 11 bases outside the gene matches. This CDR3 region has 15 residues. Germline CDR1 reads SQVTM; CDR2 reads ANQGSEA. CDR3 region: CSVARQGARRNTQYF. CDR3 coding DNA: TGCAGCGTTGCGAGACAGGGGGCAAGAAGAAATACGCAGTATTTT.

This clonotype was seen a few times. This chain links TRBV7-9 with TRBJ2-7, with 7 bases identical to TRBD1. This CDR3 is built from 15 residues. Germline V gene lookup returns CDR1 SEHNR and CDR2 FQNEAQ (reference sequence). Trimming at V came to 4 bases and at J to 6 bases, leaving 12 bases not matched to a gene. Here the CDR3 DNA reads TGTGCCAGCAGCTACCCATCCCAGGGGGTCAGCGAGCAGTACTTC. This codes for CASSYPSQGVSEQYF.

This clonotype was recorded many times. The germline gene is not matched at one end of the junction; a read error may be the cause. This sequence joins TRBV5-1 and TRBJ1-5; tentative D call: TRBD1 (6 bases). Germline assignment: CDR1 SGHRS and CDR2 YFSETQ. The CDR3 contains 13 residues. CDR3 coding DNA: TGTGCCAGCAGCTTAGGGGGGGATCAGCCCCAGCATTTT. It encodes CASSLGGDQPQHF.

This clonotype showed up just a few times. The chain employs TRBV5-4 and TRBJ2-7, with TRBD2 matching over 8 bases. Germline CDR1 SGHNT, CDR2 YYREEE (reference sequence). Trimming removed 1 base from V and 6 bases from J; junction bases left unmatched: 0. This CDR3 is built from 12 residues. CDR3 protein: CASSLTSGEQYF. The CDR3 DNA reads as TGTGCCAGCAGCTTGACTAGCGGCGAGCAGTACTTC.

This clonotype was picked up a small number of times. The rearrangement joins TRBV20-1 to TRBJ1-5; tentative D call: TRBD1 (5 bases). The CDR3 runs to 14 residues. CDR1 is DFQATT, CDR2 SNEGSKA, per germline (reference sequence). V was pared by 0 bases and J by 3 bases, with 9 bases between. The CDR3 DNA reads as TGCAGTGCTAGAGAAGGGGCAAACAATCAGCCCCAGCATTTT. It codes for CSAREGANNQPQHF.

The rearrangement uses TRBV7-7 and TRBJ2-1, with D perhaps matching TRBD2 (6 bases). The CDR3 runs to 15 residues. Germline loops: CDR1 SSHAT, CDR2 FNYEAQ (reference sequence). Trimming took 5 bases from V and 0 from J, leaving 11 bases between them. The chain's CDR3 is CASSPIGSSYNEQFF. Written as DNA, the CDR3 is TGTGCCAGCAGCCCGATCGGGAGCTCCTACAATGAGCAGTTCTTC.

This clonotype was detected many times. This chain uses TRBV4-3 with TRBJ2-7; D might be TRBD1 or TRBD2, each matching 5 bases. Per the germline V gene, CDR1 is LGHNA and CDR2 is YSLEER. Deletions cut 0 bases from V and 5 bases from J, with 8 bases between. This CDR3 has 13 amino acids. The CDR3 bases are TGCGCCAGCAGCCAAGATCGGGGACACGAGCAGTACTTC. This gives the protein CASSQDRGHEQYF.

In this sample, this clonotype turned up a few times. The chain couples TRBV7-9 to TRBJ2-3; D is uncertain. Germline CDR1 SEHNR, CDR2 FQNEAQ (reference sequence). The V and J ends lost 2 bases and 2 bases respectively, with 14 bases between them. CDR3 length equals 16 residues. The CDR3 is CASSLNRLDHTDTQYF. CDR3 DNA sequence: TGTGCCAGCAGCTTAAACCGGCTAGACCACACAGATACGCAGTATTTT.

The chain carries TRBV7-8 and TRBJ2-7; no clear D. Germline assignment: CDR1 SGHVS and CDR2 FQNEAQ. V lost 3 bases and J 5 bases, leaving 8 bases between the germline ends. The CDR3 spans 12 residues. The CDR3 loop is CASSFRVDEQYV. In DNA, the CDR3 is TGTGCCAGCAGCTTTAGGGTTGACGAGCAGTACGTC.

The rearrangement joins TRBV7-9 to TRBJ1-1; unclear D gene. The germline gives CDR1 SEHNR, CDR2 FQNEAQ (reference sequence). The CDR3 runs 15 residues. Trimming stripped 1 base from V and 1 base from J, with 10 bases between. The chain's CDR3 is CASSLGSGRNTEAFF. CDR3 nucleotide sequence: TGTGCCAGCAGCTTAGGTTCTGGAAGGAACACTGAAGCTTTCTTT.

In its sample, this clonotype was seen a few times. V and J are TRBV6-2 or TRBV6-3 and TRBJ2-7, with 8 bases lining up with TRBD2. Germline V gene lookup returns CDR1 MNHEY and CDR2 SVGEGT. J gave up 0 bases and V 0 bases, and 4 bases lay outside the gene matches. CDR3 size: 16 residues. CDR3 sequence: CASSYSQRGSSYEQYF. CDR3 sequence (DNA): TGTGCCAGCAGTTACTCGCAGCGGGGGAGCTCCTACGAGCAGTACTTC.